The 28 T cell receptor beta chains presented below share a single source sample, sequenced in a study of cytomegalovirus exposure and HLA in healthy donors (dated by TCRdb to about 2017). The library was produced with the immunoSEQ multiplex PCR assay. For the multiplex PCR, a mixture combining 60 forward primers for TCR Vbeta segments and 13 reverse primers for TCR Jbeta segments was used. The table was pulled from immuneACCESS by TCRdb, which kept in-frame rearrangements only. Such tables lose some clones; where checked, under half of the loss comes from unresolved V genes, and the rest has no known cause. Here the sample has about 160,000 clones; roughly 83% occur a single time. About 3.7% of the sample comes from the top ten. The sample consisted of PBMCs. The origin of the receptors is a human donor in good health.

The V call is TRBV7-9, the J call TRBJ2-7, with D possibly TRBD1 on 6 matching bases. This CDR3 contains 14 residues. Trimming stripped 2 bases from V and 6 bases from J, with 14 bases between. From germline, CDR1 is SEHNR and CDR2 FQNEAQ (reference sequence). The CDR3 DNA reads as TGTGCCAGCAGCTTAAAGGGGACATTGGGCGAGCAGTACTTC. Amino acid sequence: CASSLKGTLGEQYF.

The chain has TRBV18 and TRBJ2-1; D is uncertain. V was clipped by 2 bases and J by 2 bases, with 16 bases between them. The CDR3 runs 17 residues. Germline lookup yields CDR1 KGHSH and CDR2 LQKENI. For the CDR3, the DNA is TGTGCCAGCTCACCAGGGTTTCAGGCACAAGCCTACAATGAGCAGTTCTTC. Translated: CASSPGFQAQAYNEQFF. The whole variable domain, remainder taken from reference TRBV18 and TRBJ2-1, is NAGVMQNPRHLVRRRGQEARLRCSPMKGHSHVYWYRQLPEEGLKFMVYLQKENIIDESGMPKERFSAEFPKEGPSILRIQQVVRGDSAAYFCASSPGFQAQAYNEQFFGPGTRLTVL.

This clone was detected only a few times. V usage is TRBV5-4 and J usage is TRBJ2-2; 8 positions match TRBD2. Germline V gene sequence: CDR1 SGHNT, CDR2 YYREEE (reference sequence). This CDR3 spans 15 amino acids. Losses at the gene ends were 4 bases for V and 5 bases for J; bases not matched to a gene: 7. The CDR3 spells CASSPGGGPTGELFF. CDR3 nucleotide sequence: TGTGCCAGCAGCCCCGGGGGGGGTCCTACCGGGGAGCTGTTTTTT.

This clone showed up just once. This chain links TRBV5-1 with TRBJ2-3; D might be TRBD2 (6 bases). The germline V and J ends were trimmed by 4 bases and 3 bases, with 18 bases remaining between them. This CDR3 has 16 amino acids. CDR1 SGHRS and CDR2 YFSETQ come from the germline V gene. This CDR3 is CASSGGTLSRTDTQYF. CDR3 nucleotide sequence: TGCGCCAGCAGCGGCGGGACTCTAAGCAGAACAGATACGCAGTATTTT.

The chain links TRBV5-1 to TRBJ1-4; unclear D gene. CDR1 SGHRS and CDR2 YFSETQ come from the germline V gene. The V end lost 0 bases, the J end lost 8 bases, and 14 bases lay between the germline ends. The CDR3 runs 15 residues. The CDR3 DNA reads as TGCGCCAGCAGCTTGGAGTTGTCCGCGGGGGAAAAACTGTTTTTT. It is translated as CASSLELSAGEKLFF.

This clone has just one count. The gene calls are TRBV7-3 and TRBJ2-3; D might be TRBD1 (5 bases). In germline, CDR1 is SGHTA, CDR2 FQGTGA. The V end was cut by 5 bases, the J end by 6 bases, with 15 bases between. The CDR3 consists of 14 residues. CDR3 bases: TGTGCCAGCAGCCTAGGGGCCTTGGGGGATACGCAGTATTTT. Translation: CASSLGALGDTQYF. Combining the CDR3 with reference TRBV7-3 and TRBJ2-3 gives the whole variable domain GAGVSQTPSNKVTEKGKYVELRCDPISGHTALYWYRQSLGQGPEFLIYFQGTGAADDSGLPNDRFFAVRPEGSVSTLKIQRTERGDSAVYLCASSLGALGDTQYFGPGTRLTVL.

The chain links TRBV30 to TRBJ1-2; TRBD1 matches at 10 bases. The trim removed 3 bases at V and 4 bases at J, leaving 2 bases unmatched. CDR1 is GTSNPN and CDR2 is SVGIG in the germline V gene (reference sequence). The CDR3 loop spans 13 amino acids. The CDR3: CAWRGQGIYGYTF. The DNA for the CDR3 is TGTGCCTGGAGGGGACAGGGGATCTATGGCTACACCTTC.

The chain's CDR3 is CASSFWGSGGGEQFF. As DNA, the CDR3 is TGCGCCAGCAGCTTCTGGGGTAGCGGGGGAGGGGAGCAGTTCTTC. The rearrangement links TRBV5-1 to TRBJ2-1; TRBD2 matches 9 bases. The CDR3 is 15 amino acids. CDR1 and CDR2 from the germline V gene are SGHRS and YFSETQ. Unmatched junction bases numbered 10, after V lost 2 bases and J lost 10 bases.

The chain is built from TRBV19 and TRBJ1-1, with no clear D. The V gene's germline CDR1 is LNHDA and CDR2 SQIVND (reference sequence). This CDR3 has 13 amino acids. The germline V and J ends were trimmed by 3 bases and 6 bases, with 11 bases remaining between them. CDR3 nucleotides: TGTGCCAGTAGTATGGGGAGAGGGCCTGAAGCTTTCTTT. As protein: CASSMGRGPEAFF.

This clone was recorded a few times. V gene TRBV4-2 combines with J gene TRBJ2-6, with D hard to call. V lost 0 bases and J lost 1, with 7 bases in between. In germline, CDR1 is LGHNA, CDR2 YNFKEQ. The CDR3 consists of 16 residues. CDR3 protein: CASSQDAISGANVLTF. The CDR3 coding sequence is TGTGCCAGCAGCCAAGACGCGATATCTGGGGCCAACGTCCTGACTTTC.

This clone was seen just once. Germline and junction disagree at one end, which may indicate a read error. The V and J genes are TRBV6-4 and TRBJ2-2; TRBD2 might be the D (5 bases). Germline V gene data show CDR1 as MRHNA and CDR2 as SNTAGT. The CDR3 is 14 amino acids. Written as DNA, the CDR3 is TGTGCCAGCAGTGAAGTGGGATCCGCCGGGGAGCTGTTCTTT. The encoded protein is CASSEVGSAGELFF.

The chain has TRBV19 and TRBJ1-2; the match to TRBD1 covers 10 bases. Losses at the gene ends were 5 bases for V and 4 bases for J; bases not matched to a gene: 7. Germline V CDR1 and CDR2: LNHDA, SQIVND (reference sequence). CDR3 length equals 15 residues. CDR3 nucleotide sequence: TGTGCCAGTAGTGTCGAGGGGACAGGGGCCTATGGCTACACCTTC. This codes for CASSVEGTGAYGYTF.

This chain links TRBV6-1 with TRBJ2-2; D may be TRBD1 (5 bases). Germline CDR1 is MNHNS and CDR2 is SASEGT. V was trimmed by 7 bases and J by 4 bases, leaving 13 bases between them. The CDR3 covers 14 residues. The DNA of the CDR3 is TGTGCCAGCACCTCGGCAGGGCTCACCGGGGAGCTGTTTTTT. Translating it yields CASTSAGLTGELFF.

V and J are TRBV18 and TRBJ2-1, with D possibly matching TRBD2 (7 bases). V gave up 2 bases and J gave up 4 bases, with 15 bases separating them. Germline assignment: CDR1 KGHSH and CDR2 LQKENI. The length of the CDR3 is 16 residues. The CDR3 DNA follows: TGTGCCAGCTCACCAGCGGGGGCAGGGGTATACAATGAGCAGTTCTTC. It yields the protein CASSPAGAGVYNEQFF.

The chain has TRBV29-1 and TRBJ2-2, with 7 bases that match TRBD2. The CDR3 is made up of 15 amino acids. Germline V gene data show CDR1 as SQVTM and CDR2 as ANQGSEA. V shed 7 bases, J shed 6 bases, and the junction held 14 bases outside the gene matches. CDR3 in amino acids: CSAFSSGAPAGELFF. The CDR3 nucleotides read TGCAGCGCCTTTTCTAGCGGAGCACCAGCCGGGGAGCTGTTTTTT.

This clone was picked up a small number of times. The chain combines TRBV6-1 with TRBJ1-1; 8 bases are shared with TRBD1. The germline V gene has CDR1 MNHNS and CDR2 SASEGT. V gave up 3 bases and J gave up 8 bases; unmatched junction bases: 5. This CDR3 comprises 13 residues. The DNA of the CDR3 is TGTGCCAGCAGTGAGATTAACAGGGGGGAAGCTTTCTTT. Protein: CASSEINRGEAFF.

The chain joins TRBV5-4 to TRBJ1-2, with 12 bases identical to TRBD1. This CDR3 spans 15 amino acids. The V segment lost 2 bases and the J segment 7 bases; nucleotides outside the gene matches: 6. Germline CDR1 is SGHNT and CDR2 is YYREEE (reference sequence). The CDR3 here is CASSFGTGGAPGYTF. As DNA, the CDR3 is TGTGCCAGCAGCTTTGGGACAGGGGGCGCTCCTGGCTACACCTTC.

A word on this clone: This specimen includes other DNA sequences encoding the same CDR3. The chain combines TRBV30 with TRBJ1-2; D is possibly TRBD1 (6 bases). V dropped 0 bases and J dropped 4 bases, with 9 bases sitting between them. Germline CDR1 is GTSNPN and CDR2 is SVGIG (reference sequence). The CDR3 sequence is 13 residues long. The CDR3 sequence: CAWSVRGTYGYTF. CDR3 in DNA: TGTGCCTGGAGTGTGAGGGGGACCTATGGCTACACCTTC.

V usage is TRBV14 and J usage is TRBJ1-1, with D hard to call. Trimming pared 4 bases from V and 2 bases from J, leaving 2 bases between. The CDR3 extends over 11 amino acids. Germline assignment: CDR1 SGHDN and CDR2 FVKESK. The CDR3: CASSPNTEAFF. CDR3 sequence (DNA): TGTGCCAGCAGCCCAAACACTGAAGCTTTCTTT. Full variable domain (outside the CDR3, taken from reference TRBV14 and TRBJ1-1): EAGVTQFPSHSVIEKGQTVTLRCDPISGHDNLYWYRRVMGKEIKFLLHFVKESKQDESGMPNNRFLAERTGGTYSTLKVQPAELEDSGVYFCASSPNTEAFFGQGTRLTVV.

This chain uses TRBV27 with TRBJ1-1, with D maybe TRBD1 (5 bases). V shed 6 bases and J shed 0 bases, with 14 bases lying between them. Germline V gives CDR1 MNHEY, CDR2 SMNVEV (reference sequence). The CDR3 is 15 amino acids. CDR3 DNA: TGTGCCAGCAGCCTCCAGGGCCTCCTGAACACTGAAGCTTTCTTT. Protein sequence: CASSLQGLLNTEAFF.

The J gene is TRBJ2-1, the V gene TRBV7-9; D perhaps matches TRBD2 (7 bases). The germline V gene has CDR1 SEHNR and CDR2 FQNEAQ (reference sequence). V was trimmed by 1 base and J by 5 bases, leaving 12 bases between them. This CDR3 is built from 15 residues. The CDR3 loop is CASSLDRGAHNEQFF. CDR3 sequence (DNA): TGTGCCAGCAGCTTAGATCGGGGGGCCCACAATGAGCAGTTCTTC.

The V call is TRBV5-1, the J call TRBJ1-6, with 7 nucleotides matching TRBD1. CDR1 is SGHRS and CDR2 is YFSETQ in the germline V gene. The CDR3 has 14 amino acids. The V gene end was trimmed by 5 bases and the J gene end by 5 bases; junction bases not matched to a gene: 4. CDR3 protein: CASRTGRNNSPLHF. DNA of the CDR3: TGCGCCAGCAGGACAGGGAGGAATAATTCACCCCTCCACTTT.

The chain carries TRBV6-5 and TRBJ2-7, with 7 bases identical to TRBD2. This CDR3 contains 15 residues. The trim removed 5 bases at V and 5 bases at J, leaving 12 bases unmatched. The germline CDR1 and CDR2 sequences are MNHEY and SVGAGI. CDR3 sequence reads: CASSRPIGGGNEQYF. For the CDR3, the DNA is TGTGCCAGCAGTAGACCCATTGGGGGGGGGAACGAGCAGTACTTC.

The chain joins TRBV28 to TRBJ2-1; the match to TRBD2 covers 8 bases. The CDR3 length is 16 residues. With 1 base clipped from V and 4 bases from J, the junction kept 6 bases outside the gene matches. Germline V lookup: CDR1 MDHEN, CDR2 SYDVKM. The CDR3 bases are TGTGCCAGCAGTTTATTAGCGGGAAGACGGTACAATGAGCAGTTCTTC. As protein: CASSLLAGRRYNEQFF.

This sequence joins TRBV7-8 and TRBJ2-7; a weak D match, TRBD1 (5 bases). Trimming pared 5 bases from V and 3 bases from J, leaving 14 bases between. CDR1 SGHVS and CDR2 FQNEAQ come from the germline V gene. The CDR3 spans 14 residues. The CDR3 region is CASSPGALNYEQYF. The CDR3 bases are TGTGCCAGCAGCCCTGGGGCGTTGAACTACGAGCAGTACTTC. The full variable domain, rest sourced from reference TRBV7-8 and TRBJ2-7, is GAGVSQSPRYKVAKRGQDVALRCDPISGHVSLFWYQQALGQGPEFLTYFQNEAQLDKSGLPSDRFFAERPEGSVSTLKIQRTQQEDSAVYLCASSPGALNYEQYFGPGTRLTVT.

V and J are TRBV7-9 and TRBJ2-2; 10 bases are a match to TRBD2. The V segment lost 5 bases and the J segment 5 bases; nucleotides outside the gene matches: 11. CDR1 SEHNR and CDR2 FQNEAQ come from the germline V gene (reference sequence). The CDR3 consists of 17 residues. The CDR3 DNA is TGTGCCAGCAGCGCTACAGCGGGAGGGCCGGGGACCGGGGAGCTGTTTTTT. Its translation is CASSATAGGPGTGELFF.

There are a few counts of this clone. The chain combines TRBV11-3 with TRBJ2-1, with 10 positions matching TRBD2. The length of the CDR3 is 15 residues. J was trimmed by 4 bases and V by 5 bases; bases with no gene match: 5. The V gene's germline CDR1 is SGHNT and CDR2 YENEEA. This CDR3 reads CASSRTSGAYNEQFF. CDR3 DNA sequence: TGTGCCAGCAGCAGGACTAGCGGAGCTTACAATGAGCAGTTCTTC.

The chain couples TRBV4-1 to TRBJ1-1; D is undetermined. CDR1 is MGHRA and CDR2 is YSYEKL in the germline V gene. Trimming shortened V by 0 bases and J by 0 bases, and 11 bases separated the two germline ends. The CDR3 runs to 16 residues. The CDR3 region has the DNA TGCGCCAGCAGCCAAGATCGAGGCAGCATGAACACTGAAGCTTTCTTT. The encoded protein is CASSQDRGSMNTEAFF.